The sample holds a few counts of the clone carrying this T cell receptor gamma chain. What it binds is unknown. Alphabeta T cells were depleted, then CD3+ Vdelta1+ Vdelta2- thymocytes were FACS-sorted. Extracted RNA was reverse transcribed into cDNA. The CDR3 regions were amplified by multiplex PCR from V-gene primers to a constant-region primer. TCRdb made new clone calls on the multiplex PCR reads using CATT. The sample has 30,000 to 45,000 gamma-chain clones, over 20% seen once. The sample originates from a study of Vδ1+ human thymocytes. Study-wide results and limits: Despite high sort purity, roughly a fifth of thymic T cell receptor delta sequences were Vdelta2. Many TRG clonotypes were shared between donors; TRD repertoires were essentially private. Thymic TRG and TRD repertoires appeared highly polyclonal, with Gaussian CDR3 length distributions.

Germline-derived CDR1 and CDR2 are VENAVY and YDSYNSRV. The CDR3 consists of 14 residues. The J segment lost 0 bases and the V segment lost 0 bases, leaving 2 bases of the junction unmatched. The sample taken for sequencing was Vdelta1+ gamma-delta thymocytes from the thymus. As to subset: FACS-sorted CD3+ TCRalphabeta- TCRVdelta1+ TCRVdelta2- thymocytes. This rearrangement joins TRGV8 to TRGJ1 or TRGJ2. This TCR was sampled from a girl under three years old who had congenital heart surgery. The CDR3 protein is CATWDRGNYYKKLF. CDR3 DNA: TGTGCCACCTGGGATAGGGGGAATTATTATAAGAAACTCTTT.